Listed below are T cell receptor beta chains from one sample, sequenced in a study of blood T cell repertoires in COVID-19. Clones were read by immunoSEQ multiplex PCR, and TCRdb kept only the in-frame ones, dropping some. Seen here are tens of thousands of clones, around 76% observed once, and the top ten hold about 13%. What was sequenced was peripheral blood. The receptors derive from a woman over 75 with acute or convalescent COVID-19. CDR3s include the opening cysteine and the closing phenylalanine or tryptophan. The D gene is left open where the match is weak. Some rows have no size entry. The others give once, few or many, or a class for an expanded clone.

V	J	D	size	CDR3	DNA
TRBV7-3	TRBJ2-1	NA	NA	CASSLAGRINEQFF	TGTGCCAGCAGCTTAGCGGGACGAATCAATGAGCAGTTCTTC
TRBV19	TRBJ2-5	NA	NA	CASSIVWGRETQYF	TGTGCCAGTAGTATAGTTTGGGGCCGAGAGACCCAGTACTTC
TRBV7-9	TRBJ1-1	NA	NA	CASSLPVEAFF	TGTGCCAGCAGCTTGCCGGTTGAAGCTTTCTTT
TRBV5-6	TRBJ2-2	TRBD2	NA	CASSPGLTNTGELFF	TGTGCCAGCAGCCCGGGACTAACGAACACCGGGGAGCTGTTTTTT
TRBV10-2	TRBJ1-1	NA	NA	CASSDTPGATSQAFF	TGCGCCAGCAGTGACACCCCGGGAGCGACTTCCCAAGCTTTCTTT
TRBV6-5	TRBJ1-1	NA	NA	CASRSDRRPNSEAFF	TGTGCCAGCAGAAGTGACAGGCGCCCCAACTCTGAAGCTTTCTTT
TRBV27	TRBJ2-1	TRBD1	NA	CASSWGQTLSYNEQFF	TGTGCCAGCAGTTGGGGACAGACCCTCTCCTACAATGAGCAGTTCTTC
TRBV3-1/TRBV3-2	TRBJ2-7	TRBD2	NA	CASSPVPGLAGHKFF	TGTGCCAGCAGCCCCGTACCGGGACTAGCGGGCCATAAGTTCTTC
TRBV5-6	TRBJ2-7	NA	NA	CASSLGPGSYEQYF	TGTGCCAGCAGCTTGGGGCCGGGCTCCTACGAGCAGTACTTC
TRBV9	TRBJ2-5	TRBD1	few	CASSVDGTGQETQYF	TGTGCCAGCAGCGTAGATGGGACAGGCCAAGAGACCCAGTACTTC
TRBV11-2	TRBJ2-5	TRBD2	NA	CASSFWTSQETQYF	TGTGCCAGCAGCTTTTGGACTAGCCAAGAGACCCAGTACTTC
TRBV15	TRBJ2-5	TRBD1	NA	CATSRDLVLLRTGQETQYF	TGTGCCACCAGCAGAGATCTTGTACTTCTCCGGACAGGCCAAGAGACCCAGTACTTC
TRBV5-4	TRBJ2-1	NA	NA	CASSLAATRAYNEQFF	TGTGCCAGCAGCTTGGCGGCGACCAGGGCGTACAATGAGCAGTTCTTC
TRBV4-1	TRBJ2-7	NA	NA	CASSQDGIAHSYEQYF	TGCGCCAGCAGCCAAGATGGGATAGCGCACTCCTACGAGCAGTACTTC
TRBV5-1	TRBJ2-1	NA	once	CASSLAGNYYNEQFF	TGCGCCAGCAGCTTGGCGGGGAATTACTACAATGAGCAGTTCTTC